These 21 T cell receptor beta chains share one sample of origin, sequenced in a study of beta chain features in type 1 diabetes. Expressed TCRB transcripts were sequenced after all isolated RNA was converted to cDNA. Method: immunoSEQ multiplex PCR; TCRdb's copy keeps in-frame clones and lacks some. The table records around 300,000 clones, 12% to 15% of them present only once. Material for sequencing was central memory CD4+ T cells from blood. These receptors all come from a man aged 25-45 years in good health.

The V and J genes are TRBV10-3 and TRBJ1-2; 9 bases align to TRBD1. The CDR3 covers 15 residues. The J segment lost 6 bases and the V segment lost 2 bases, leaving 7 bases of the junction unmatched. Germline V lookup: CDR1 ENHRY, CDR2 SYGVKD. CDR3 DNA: TGTGCCATCAGTGAGGCGCCGAGACAGGGGGATGGCTACACCTTC. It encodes CAISEAPRQGDGYTF.

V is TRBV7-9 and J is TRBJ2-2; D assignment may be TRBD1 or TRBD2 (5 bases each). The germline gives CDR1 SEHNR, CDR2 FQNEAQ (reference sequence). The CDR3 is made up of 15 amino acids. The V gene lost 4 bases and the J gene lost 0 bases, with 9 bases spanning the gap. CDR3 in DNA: TGTGCCAGCAGCTCGGGACCTTCGAACACCGGGGAGCTGTTTTTT. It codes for CASSSGPSNTGELFF.

This CDR3 reads CASSVPNIPGQGWENTIYF. CDR3 nucleotides: TGTGCCAGCAGCGTACCCAATATACCGGGACAGGGCTGGGAAAACACCATATATTTT. The genes are TRBV9 and TRBJ1-3; TRBD1 agrees at 9 bases. Germline CDR1 is SGDLS and CDR2 is YYNGEE. CDR3 length equals 19 residues. The trim removed 1 base at V and 6 bases at J, leaving 17 bases unmatched.

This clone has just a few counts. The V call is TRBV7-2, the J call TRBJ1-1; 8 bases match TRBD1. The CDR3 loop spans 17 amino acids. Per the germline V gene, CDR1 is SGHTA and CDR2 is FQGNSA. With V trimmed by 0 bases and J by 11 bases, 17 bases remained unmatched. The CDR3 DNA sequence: TGTGCCAGCAGCTTAGCTCGACAGGGGTCCGAGGTCCGTCCGGCTTTCTTT. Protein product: CASSLARQGSEVRPAFF.

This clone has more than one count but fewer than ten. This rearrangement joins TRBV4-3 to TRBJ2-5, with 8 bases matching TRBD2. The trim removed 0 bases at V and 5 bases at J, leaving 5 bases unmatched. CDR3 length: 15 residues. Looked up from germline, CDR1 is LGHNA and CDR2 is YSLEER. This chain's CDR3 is CASSQEGLAGETQYF. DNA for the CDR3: TGCGCCAGCAGCCAAGAGGGTCTAGCGGGTGAGACCCAGTACTTC.

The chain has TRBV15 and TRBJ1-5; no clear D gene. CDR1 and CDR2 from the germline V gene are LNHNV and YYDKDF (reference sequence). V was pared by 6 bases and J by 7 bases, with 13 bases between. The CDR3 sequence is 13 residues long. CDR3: CATRVRVEQPQHF. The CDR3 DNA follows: TGTGCCACCAGGGTGAGGGTAGAACAGCCCCAGCATTTT.

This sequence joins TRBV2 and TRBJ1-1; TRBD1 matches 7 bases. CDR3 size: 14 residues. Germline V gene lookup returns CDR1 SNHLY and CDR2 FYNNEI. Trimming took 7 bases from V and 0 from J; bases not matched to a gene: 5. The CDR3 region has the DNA TGTGCCAGCACCTCCGACAGGGTGAACACTGAAGCTTTCTTT. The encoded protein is CASTSDRVNTEAFF.

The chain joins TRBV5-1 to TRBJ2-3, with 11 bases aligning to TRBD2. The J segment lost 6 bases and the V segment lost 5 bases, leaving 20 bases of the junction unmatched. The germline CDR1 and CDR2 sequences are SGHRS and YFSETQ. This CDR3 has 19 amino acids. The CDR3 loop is CASRTPQTSSGGPADTQYF. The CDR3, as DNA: TGCGCCAGCAGAACACCCCAAACATCTAGCGGGGGGCCGGCCGATACGCAGTATTTT.

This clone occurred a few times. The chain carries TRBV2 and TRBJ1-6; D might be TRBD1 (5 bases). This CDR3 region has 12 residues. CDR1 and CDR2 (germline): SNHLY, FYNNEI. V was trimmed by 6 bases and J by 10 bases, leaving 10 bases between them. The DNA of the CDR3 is TGTGCCAGCAGGGACATGGGGTCACCCCTCCACTTT. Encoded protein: CASRDMGSPLHF.

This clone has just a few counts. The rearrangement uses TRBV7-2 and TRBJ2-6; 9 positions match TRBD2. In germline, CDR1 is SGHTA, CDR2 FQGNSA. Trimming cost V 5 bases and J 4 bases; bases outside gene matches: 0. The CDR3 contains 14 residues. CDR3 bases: TGTGCCAGCAGCACTAGCGGGGGGGCCAACGTCCTGACTTTC. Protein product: CASSTSGGANVLTF.

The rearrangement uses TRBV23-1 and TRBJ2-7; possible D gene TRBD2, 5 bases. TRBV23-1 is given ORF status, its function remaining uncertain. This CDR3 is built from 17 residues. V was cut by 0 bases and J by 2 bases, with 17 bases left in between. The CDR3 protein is CASSQSEGTPAPYEQYF. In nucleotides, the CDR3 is TGCGCCAGCAGTCAATCCGAGGGCACGCCCGCCCCCTACGAGCAGTACTTC.

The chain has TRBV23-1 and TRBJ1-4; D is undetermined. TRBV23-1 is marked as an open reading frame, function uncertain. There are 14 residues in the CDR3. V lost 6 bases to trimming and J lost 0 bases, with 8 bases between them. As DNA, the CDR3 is TGCGCCAGCAGCCGGGATGCAACTAATGAAAAACTGTTTTTT. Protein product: CASSRDATNEKLFF.

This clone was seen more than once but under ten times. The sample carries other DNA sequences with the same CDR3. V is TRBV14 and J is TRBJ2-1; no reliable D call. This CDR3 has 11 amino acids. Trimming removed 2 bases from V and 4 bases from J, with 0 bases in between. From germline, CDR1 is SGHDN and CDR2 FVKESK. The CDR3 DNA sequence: TGTGCCAGCAGCCAATACAATGAGCAGTTCTTC. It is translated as CASSQYNEQFF.

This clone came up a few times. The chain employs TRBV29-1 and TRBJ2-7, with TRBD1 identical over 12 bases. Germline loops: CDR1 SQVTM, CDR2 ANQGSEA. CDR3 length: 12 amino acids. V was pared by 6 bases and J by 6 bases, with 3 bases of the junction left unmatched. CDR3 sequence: CSVRDRGLEQYF. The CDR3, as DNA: TGCAGCGTACGGGACAGGGGGCTCGAGCAGTACTTC.

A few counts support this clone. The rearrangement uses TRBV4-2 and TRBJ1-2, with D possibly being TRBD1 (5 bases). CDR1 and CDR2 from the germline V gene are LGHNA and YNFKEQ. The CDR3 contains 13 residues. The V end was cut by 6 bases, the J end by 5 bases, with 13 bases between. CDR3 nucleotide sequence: TGTGCCAGCAGTCTCCAGGGACCGTATGGCTACACCTTC. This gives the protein CASSLQGPYGYTF.

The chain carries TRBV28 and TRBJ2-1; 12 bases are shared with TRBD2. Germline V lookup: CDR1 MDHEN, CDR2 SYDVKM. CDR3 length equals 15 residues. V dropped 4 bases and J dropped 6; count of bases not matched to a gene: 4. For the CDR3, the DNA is TGTGCCAGCAGTTCCTCGGGACTAGCGGGCAATGAGCAGTTCTTC. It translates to CASSSSGLAGNEQFF. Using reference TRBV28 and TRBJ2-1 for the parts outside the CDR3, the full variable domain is DVKVTQSSRYLVKRTGEKVFLECVQDMDHENMFWYRQDPGLGLRLIYFSYDVKMKEKGDIPEGYSVSREKKERFSLILESASTNQTSMYLCASSSSGLAGNEQFFGPGTRLTVL.

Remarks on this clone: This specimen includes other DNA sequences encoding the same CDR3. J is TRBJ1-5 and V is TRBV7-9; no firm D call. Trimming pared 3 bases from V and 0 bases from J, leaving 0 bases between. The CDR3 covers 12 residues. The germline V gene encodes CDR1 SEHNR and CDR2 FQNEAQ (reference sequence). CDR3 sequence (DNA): TGTGCCAGCAGCTTTAGCAATCAGCCCCAGCATTTT. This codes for CASSFSNQPQHF.

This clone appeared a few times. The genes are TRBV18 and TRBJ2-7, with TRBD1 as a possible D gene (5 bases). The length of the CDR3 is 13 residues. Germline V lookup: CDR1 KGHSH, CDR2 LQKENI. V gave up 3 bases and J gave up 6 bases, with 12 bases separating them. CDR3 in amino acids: CASSPDQGGEQYV. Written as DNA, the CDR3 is TGTGCCAGCTCACCGGATCAGGGCGGCGAGCAGTACGTC.

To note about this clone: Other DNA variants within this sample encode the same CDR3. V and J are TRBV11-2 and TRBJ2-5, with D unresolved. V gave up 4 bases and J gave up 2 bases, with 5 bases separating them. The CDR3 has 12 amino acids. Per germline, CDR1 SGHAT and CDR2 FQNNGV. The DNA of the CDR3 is TGTGCCAGCAGCTCGAATCAAGAGACCCAGTACTTC. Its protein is CASSSNQETQYF.

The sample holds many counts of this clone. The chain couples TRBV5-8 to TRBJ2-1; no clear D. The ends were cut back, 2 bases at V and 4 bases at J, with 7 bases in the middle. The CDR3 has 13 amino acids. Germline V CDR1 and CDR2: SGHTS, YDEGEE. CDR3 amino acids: CASSLSQYNEQFF. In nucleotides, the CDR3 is TGTGCCAGCAGCTTATCACAATACAATGAGCAGTTCTTC. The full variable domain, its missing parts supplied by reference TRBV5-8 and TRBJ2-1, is EAGVTQSPTHLIKTRGQQATLRCSPISGHTSVYWYQQALGLGLQFLLWYDEGEERNRGNFPPRFSGRQFPNYSSELNVNALELEDSALYLCASSLSQYNEQFFGPGTRLTVL.

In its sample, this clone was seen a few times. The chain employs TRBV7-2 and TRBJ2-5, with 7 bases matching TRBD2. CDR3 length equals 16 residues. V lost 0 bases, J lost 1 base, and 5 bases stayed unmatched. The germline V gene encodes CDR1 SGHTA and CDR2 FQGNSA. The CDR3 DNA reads TGTGCCAGCAGCTTAGCGGGGCTAGCGGCCCAAGAGACCCAGTACTTC. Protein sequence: CASSLAGLAAQETQYF.